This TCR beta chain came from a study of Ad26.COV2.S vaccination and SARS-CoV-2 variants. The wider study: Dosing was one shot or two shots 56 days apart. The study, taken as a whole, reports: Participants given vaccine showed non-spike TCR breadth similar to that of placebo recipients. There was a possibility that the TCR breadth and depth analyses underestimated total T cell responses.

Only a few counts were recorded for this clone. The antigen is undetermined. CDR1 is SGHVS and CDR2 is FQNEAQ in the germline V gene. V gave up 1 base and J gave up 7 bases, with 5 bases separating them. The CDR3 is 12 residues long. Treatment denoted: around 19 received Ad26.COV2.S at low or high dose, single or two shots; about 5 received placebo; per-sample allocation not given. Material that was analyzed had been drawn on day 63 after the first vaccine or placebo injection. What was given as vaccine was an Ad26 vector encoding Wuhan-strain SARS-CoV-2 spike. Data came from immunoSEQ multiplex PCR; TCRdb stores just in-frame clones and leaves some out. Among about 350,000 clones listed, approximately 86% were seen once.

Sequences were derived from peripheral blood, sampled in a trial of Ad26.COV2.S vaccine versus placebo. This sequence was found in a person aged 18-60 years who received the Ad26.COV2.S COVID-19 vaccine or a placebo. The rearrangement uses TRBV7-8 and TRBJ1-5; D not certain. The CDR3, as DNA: TGTGCCAGCAGCTTAGTACCCCAGCCCCAGCATTTT. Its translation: CASSLVPQPQHF.